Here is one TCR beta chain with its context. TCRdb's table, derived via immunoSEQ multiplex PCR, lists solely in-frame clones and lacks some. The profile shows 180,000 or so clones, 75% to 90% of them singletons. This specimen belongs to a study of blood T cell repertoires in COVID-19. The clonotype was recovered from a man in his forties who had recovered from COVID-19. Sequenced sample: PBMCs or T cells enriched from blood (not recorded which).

For the CDR3, the DNA is TGCGCCAGCAGCCAAGGGGACAGGACCCCCGGGGAGCTGTTTTTT. Its protein product is CASSQGDRTPGELFF. This chain joins TRBV4-1 and TRBJ2-2, with 8 bases aligning to TRBD1. The CDR3 covers 15 residues. Germline-derived CDR1 and CDR2 are MGHRA and YSYEKL. Trimming at V came to 1 base and at J to 6 bases, leaving 4 bases not matched to a gene.